The TCR beta chain under discussion was sequenced for a study of blood T cell repertoires in COVID-19. Generated by immunoSEQ multiplex PCR, the TCRdb table keeps only in-frame clones and is missing some. This sample has about 150,000 clones, with around 86% found just once. Participants came from roughly 24 US areas, aged roughly 18 to 100 years. Assignments of participants to cohorts depended upon their own reported clinical history. The trim removed 4 bases at V and 6 bases at J, leaving 7 bases unmatched. The germline V gene has CDR1 SGHDT and CDR2 YYEEEE. This CDR3 spans 17 amino acids. Sequencing used PBMCs or T cells enriched from blood (not recorded which). The chain carries TRBV5-6 and TRBJ2-1; 16 nucleotides agree with TRBD2. The clonotype originates from a man aged 50-59 years who had recovered from COVID-19. CDR3 coding DNA: TGTGCCAGCAGCACCCCGGGACTAGCGGGGGGGCCCAATGAGCAGTTCTTC. Translating it yields CASSTPGLAGGPNEQFF.